This TCR beta chain was identified during a study of T cells in Graves' hyperthyroidism and ophthalmopathy. This CDR3 is 18 amino acids long. Per the germline V gene, CDR1 is DFQATT and CDR2 is SNEGSKA (reference sequence). V shed 3 bases and J shed 4 bases, with 25 bases lying between them. Amplification yielded TCR beta CDR3 regions, with RNA transcripts as the source. With the HTBI primer set, the TCR CDR3 went through a first round of RT-PCR. TCRdb called the multiplex PCR reads again in MiXCR, with one record for every CDR3 protein. Among about 700,000 distinct CDR3 sequences, approximately 14% were seen once, and the ten largest hold 9.5% to 13%.

The gene calls are TRBV20-1 and TRBJ1-5, with TRBD1 as a possible D gene (6 bases). The TCR sequence derives from a woman younger than 30 with Graves' hyperthyroidism. Sequenced input: blood. The CDR3 region has the DNA TGCAGTGCTAGTACAGGGTTCTCTCCATCCGCCTTAAATCAGCCCCAGCATTTT. This codes for CSASTGFSPSALNQPQHF.